Given below is one T cell receptor beta chain in context. The antigen is not known. cDNA libraries for TCR beta contained unique molecular identifiers. Once about 0.9 to 11 million T cells were used, about half a million cDNA molecules resulted. Each CDR3 protein gets one entry after TCRdb re-called the PCR reads with MiXCR. The table has fewer than 600,000 distinct CDR3 sequences, roughly 45% seen once; the top ten hold about 12%. Germline trimming cut 4 bases from V and 6 bases from J; bases unmatched to any gene: 8. The CDR3 loop spans 17 amino acids. Germline V lookup: CDR1 LNHNV, CDR2 YYDKDF (reference sequence). This sample is part of a study of post-analysis software for immune sequencing data. Study as a whole: Disease trajectories encompassed relapsing-remitting, secondary progressive and progressive-relapsing multiple sclerosis. Overall study findings and caveats: Several TRBV segments were more frequent in patients than controls; TRBV5-6, TRBV5-1 and TRBV20-1 belonged to this group. Batch-matched samples strongly co-clustered by F measure.

The sequencing input was blood. This TCR derives from a girl between 10 and 17 years old with multiple sclerosis. V usage is TRBV15 and J usage is TRBJ2-4; 14 nucleotides align to TRBD2. The CDR3 nucleotides are TGTGCCACCAGCAAAGGGACTAGCGGGAGCTTCGTAAACATTCAGTACTTC. Translation gives CATSKGTSGSFVNIQYF.